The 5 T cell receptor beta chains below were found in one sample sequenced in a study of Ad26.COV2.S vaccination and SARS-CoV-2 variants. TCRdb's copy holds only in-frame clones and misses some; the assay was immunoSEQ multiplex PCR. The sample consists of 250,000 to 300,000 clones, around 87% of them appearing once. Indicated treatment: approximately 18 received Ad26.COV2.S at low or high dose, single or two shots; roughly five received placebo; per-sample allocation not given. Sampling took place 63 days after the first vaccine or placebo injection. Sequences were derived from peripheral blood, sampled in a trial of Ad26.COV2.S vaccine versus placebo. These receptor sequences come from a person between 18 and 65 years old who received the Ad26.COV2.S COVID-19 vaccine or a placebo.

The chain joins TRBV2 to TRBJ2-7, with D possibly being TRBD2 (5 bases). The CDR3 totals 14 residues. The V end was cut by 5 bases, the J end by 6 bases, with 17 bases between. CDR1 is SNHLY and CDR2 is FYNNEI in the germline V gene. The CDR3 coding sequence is TGTGCCAGCAGTAAAACTAGACCCCCATCCGAGCAGTACTTC. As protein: CASSKTRPPSEQYF.

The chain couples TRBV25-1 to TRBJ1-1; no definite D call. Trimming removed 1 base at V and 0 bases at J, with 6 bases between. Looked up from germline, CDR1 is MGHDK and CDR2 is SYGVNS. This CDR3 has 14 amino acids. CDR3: CASSEWDMNTEAFF. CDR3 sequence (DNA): TGTGCCAGCAGTGAATGGGATATGAACACTGAAGCTTTCTTT.

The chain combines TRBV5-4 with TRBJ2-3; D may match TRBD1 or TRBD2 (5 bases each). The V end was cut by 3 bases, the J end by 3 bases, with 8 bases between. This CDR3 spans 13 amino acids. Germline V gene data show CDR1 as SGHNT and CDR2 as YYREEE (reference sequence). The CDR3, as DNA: TGTGCCAGCAGCTGGGGACCAACAGATACGCAGTATTTT. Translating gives CASSWGPTDTQYF.

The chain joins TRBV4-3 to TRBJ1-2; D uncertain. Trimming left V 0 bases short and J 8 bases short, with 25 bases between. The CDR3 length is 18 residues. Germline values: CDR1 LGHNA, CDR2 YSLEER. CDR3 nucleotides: TGCGCCAGCAGCCAAGATCATTTCGAGGGCCCCTCTCCCCGAGGCTACACCTTC. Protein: CASSQDHFEGPSPRGYTF.

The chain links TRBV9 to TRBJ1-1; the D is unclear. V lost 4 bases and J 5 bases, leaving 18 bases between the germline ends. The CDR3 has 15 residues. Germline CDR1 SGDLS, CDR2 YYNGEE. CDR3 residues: CASSPGIGKRTEAFF. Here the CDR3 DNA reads TGTGCCAGCAGCCCTGGTATAGGGAAGAGGACTGAAGCTTTCTTT.